This record looks at one TCR beta chain sequence and its context. Its target is not known. The record originates from a study of long-term antiretroviral therapy in people with HIV. Study-wide points: Repertoires in HIV (unlike those of controls) had narrower CDR3 length ranges. Pre-ART-expanded clones dominated the repertoire at all time points.

Investigators performed immunoSEQ version v3.0 at survey level. The repertoire was sequenced with immunoSEQ multiplex PCR; TCRdb's copy has only in-frame clones and lacks some. The table records about 11,000 clones, about 80% of them present only once. It was in the United States that all participants with HIV were treated. Ahead of DNA extraction, samples held roughly 0.85-11 million cryopreserved PBMC each. The CDR3 loop spans 17 amino acids. Deletions cut 1 base from V and 1 base from J, with 14 bases between. In germline, CDR1 is SGHRS, CDR2 YFSETQ. V and J are TRBV5-1 and TRBJ2-2; D is unresolved. This clonotype was obtained from a man younger than 45 with HIV. The sequencing used unsorted PBMCs, collected at the start of antiretroviral therapy, before treatment. The CDR3 loop is CASSLNPGLLNTGELFF. CDR3 DNA sequence: TGCGCCAGCAGCTTGAACCCGGGCCTGTTGAACACCGGGGAGCTGTTTTTT.